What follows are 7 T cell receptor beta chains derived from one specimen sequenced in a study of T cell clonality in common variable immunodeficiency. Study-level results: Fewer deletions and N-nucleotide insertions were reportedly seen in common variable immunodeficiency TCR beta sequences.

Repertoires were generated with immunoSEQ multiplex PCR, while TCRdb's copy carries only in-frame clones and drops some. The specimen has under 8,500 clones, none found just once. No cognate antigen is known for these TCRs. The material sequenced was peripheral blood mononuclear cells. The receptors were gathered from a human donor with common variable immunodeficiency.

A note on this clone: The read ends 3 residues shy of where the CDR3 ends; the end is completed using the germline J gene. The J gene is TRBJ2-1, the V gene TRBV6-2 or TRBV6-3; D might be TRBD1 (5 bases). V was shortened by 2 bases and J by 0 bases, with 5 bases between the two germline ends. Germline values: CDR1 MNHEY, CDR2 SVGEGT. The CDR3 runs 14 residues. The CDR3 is CASSYDSSYNEQFF. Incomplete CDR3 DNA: TGTGCCAGCAGTTACGACAGCTCCTACAATGAG.

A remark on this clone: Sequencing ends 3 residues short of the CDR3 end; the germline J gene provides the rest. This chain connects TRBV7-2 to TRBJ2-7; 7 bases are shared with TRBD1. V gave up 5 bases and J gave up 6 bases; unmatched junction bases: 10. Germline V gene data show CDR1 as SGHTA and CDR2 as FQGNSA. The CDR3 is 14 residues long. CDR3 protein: CASSQPDRAGEQYF. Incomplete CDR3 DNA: TGTGCCAGCAGCCAACCTGACAGGGCCGGCGAG.

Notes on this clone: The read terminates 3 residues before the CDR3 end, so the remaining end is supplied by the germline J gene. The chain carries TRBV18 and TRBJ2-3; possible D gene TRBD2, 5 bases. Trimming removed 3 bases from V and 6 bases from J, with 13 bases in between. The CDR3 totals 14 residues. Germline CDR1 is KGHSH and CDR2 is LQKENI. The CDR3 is CASSPRYGEDTQYF. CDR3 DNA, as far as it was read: TGTGCCAGCTCACCCCGTTACGGGGAGGATACG.

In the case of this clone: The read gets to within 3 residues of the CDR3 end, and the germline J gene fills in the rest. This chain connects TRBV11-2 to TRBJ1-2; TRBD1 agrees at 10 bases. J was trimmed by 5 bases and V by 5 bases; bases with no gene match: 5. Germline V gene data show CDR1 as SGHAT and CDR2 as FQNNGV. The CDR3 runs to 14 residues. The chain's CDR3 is CASSQGTGDYGYTF. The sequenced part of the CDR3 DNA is TGTGCCAGCAGCCAGGGGACAGGGGATTATGGC.

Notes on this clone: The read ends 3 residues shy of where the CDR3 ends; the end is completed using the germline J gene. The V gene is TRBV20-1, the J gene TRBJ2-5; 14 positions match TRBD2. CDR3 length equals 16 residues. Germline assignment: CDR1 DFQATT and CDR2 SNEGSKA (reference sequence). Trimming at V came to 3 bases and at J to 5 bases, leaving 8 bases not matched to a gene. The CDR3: CSASPGLAGGGETQYF. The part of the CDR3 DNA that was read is TGCAGTGCTAGCCCTGGACTAGCGGGAGGTGGGGAGACC.

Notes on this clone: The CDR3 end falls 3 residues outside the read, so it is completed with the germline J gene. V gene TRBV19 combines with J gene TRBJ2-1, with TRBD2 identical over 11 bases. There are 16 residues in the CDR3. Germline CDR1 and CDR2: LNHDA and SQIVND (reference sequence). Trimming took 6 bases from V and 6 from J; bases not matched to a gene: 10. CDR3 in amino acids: CASRDLGTSGGNEQFF. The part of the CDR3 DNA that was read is TGTGCCAGTAGGGATCTCGGGACTAGCGGCGGCAATGAG.

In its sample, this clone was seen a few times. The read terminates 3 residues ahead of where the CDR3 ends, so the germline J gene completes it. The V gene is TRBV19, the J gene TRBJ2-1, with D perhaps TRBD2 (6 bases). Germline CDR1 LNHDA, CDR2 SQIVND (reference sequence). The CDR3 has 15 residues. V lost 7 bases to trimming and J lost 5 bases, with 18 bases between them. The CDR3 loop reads CASTPTSITHNEQFF. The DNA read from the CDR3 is TGTGCCAGTACCCCGACTAGTATCACCCACAATGAG.